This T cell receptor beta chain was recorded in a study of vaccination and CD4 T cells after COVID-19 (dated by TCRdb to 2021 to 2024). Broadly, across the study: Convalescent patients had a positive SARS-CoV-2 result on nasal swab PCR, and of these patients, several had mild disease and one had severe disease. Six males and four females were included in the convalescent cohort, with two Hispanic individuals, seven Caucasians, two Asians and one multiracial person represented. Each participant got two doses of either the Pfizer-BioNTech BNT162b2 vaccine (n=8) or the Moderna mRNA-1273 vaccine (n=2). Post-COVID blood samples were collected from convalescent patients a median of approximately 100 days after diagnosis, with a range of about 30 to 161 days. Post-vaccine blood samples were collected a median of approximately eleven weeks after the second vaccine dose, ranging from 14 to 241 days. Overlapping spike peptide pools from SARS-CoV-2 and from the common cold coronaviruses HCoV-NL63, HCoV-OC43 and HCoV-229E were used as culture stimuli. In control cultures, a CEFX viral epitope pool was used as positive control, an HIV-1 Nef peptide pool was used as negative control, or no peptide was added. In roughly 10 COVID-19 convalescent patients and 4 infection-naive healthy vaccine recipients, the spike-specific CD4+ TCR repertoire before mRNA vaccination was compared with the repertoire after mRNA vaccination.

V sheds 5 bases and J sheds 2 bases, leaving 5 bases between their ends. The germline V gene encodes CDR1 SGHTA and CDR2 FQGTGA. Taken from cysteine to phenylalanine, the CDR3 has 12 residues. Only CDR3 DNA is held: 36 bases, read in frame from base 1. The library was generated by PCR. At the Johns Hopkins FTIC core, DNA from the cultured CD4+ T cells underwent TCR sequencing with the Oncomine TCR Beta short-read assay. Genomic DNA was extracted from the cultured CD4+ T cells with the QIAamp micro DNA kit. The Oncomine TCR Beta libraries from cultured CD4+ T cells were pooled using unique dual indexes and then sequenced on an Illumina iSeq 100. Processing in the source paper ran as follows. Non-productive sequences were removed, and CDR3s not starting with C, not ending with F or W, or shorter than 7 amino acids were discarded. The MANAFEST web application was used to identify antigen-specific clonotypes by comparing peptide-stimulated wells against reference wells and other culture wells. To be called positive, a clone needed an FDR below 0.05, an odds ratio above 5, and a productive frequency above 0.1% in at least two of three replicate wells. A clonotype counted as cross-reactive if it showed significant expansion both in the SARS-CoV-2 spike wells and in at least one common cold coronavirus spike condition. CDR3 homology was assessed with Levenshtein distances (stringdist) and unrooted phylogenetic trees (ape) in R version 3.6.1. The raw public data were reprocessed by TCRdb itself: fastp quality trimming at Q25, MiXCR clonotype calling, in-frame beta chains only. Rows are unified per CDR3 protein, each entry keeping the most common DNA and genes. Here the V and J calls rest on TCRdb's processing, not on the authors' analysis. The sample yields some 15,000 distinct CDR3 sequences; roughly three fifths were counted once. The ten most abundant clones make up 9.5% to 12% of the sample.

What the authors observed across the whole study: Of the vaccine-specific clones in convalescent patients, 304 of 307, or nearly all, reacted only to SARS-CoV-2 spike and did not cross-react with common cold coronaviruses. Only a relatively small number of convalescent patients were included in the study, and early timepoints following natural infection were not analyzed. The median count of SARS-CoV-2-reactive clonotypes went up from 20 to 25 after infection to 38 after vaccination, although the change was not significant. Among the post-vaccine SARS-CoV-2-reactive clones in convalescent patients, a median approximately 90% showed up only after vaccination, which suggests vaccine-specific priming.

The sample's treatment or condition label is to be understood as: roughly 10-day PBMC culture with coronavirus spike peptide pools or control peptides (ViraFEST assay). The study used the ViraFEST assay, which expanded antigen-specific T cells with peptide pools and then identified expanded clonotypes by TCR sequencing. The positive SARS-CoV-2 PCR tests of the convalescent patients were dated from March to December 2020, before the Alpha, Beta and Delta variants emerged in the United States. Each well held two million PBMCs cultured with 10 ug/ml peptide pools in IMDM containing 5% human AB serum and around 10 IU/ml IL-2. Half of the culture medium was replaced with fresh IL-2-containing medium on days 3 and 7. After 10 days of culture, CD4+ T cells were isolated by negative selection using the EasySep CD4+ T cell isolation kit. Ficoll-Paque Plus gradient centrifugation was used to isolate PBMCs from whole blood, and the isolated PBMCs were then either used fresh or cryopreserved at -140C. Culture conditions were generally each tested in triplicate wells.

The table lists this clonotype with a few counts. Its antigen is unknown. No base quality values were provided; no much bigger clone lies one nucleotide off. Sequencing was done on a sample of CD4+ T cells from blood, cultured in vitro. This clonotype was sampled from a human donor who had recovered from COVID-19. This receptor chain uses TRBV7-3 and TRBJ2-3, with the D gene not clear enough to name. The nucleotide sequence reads TGTGCCAGCAGCCCGTCCACAGATACGCAGTATTTT. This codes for CASSPSTDTQYF.